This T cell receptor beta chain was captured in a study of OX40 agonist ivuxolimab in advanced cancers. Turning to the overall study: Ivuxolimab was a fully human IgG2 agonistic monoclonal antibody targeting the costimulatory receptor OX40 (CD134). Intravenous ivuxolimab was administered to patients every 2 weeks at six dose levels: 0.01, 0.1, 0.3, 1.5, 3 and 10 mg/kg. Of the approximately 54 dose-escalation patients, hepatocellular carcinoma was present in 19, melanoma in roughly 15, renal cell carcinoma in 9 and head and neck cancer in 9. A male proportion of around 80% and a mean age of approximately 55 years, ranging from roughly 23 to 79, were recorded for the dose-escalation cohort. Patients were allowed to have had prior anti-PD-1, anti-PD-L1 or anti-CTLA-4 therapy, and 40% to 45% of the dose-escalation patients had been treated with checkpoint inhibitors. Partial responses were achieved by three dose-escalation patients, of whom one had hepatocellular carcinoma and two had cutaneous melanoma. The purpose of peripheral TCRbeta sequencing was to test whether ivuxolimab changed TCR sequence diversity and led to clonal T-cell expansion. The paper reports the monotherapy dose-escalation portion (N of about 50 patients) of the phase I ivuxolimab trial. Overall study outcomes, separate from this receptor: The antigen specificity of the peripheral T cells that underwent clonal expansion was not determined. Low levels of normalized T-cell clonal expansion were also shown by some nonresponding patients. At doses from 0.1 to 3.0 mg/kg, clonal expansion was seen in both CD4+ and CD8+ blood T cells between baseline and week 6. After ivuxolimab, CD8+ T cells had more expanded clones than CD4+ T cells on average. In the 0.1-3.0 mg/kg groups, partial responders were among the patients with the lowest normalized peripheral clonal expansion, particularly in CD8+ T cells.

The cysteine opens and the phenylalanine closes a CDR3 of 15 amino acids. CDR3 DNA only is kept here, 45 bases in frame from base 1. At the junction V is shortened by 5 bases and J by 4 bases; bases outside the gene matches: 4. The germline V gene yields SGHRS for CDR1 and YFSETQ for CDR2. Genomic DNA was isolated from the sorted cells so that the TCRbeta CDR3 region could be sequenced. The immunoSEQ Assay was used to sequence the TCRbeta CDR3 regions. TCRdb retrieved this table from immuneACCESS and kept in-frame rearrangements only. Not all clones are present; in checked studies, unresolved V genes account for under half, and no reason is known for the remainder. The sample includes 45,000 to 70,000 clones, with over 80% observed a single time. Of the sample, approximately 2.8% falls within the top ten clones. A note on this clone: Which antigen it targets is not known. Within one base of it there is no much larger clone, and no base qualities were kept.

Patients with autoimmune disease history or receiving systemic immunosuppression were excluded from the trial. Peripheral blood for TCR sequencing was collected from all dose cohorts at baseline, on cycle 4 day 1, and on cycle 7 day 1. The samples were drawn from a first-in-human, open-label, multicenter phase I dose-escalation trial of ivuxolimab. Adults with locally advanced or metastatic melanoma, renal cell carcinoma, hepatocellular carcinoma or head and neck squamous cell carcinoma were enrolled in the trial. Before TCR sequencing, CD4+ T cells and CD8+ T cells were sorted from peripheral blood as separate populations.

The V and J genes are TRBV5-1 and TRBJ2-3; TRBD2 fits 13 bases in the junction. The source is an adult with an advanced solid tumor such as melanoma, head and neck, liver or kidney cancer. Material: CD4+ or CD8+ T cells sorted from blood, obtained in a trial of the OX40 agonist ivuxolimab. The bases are TGCGCCAGCAGTCGAGGACTAGCGGGAGCAGATACGCAGTATTTT. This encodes CASSRGLAGADTQYF. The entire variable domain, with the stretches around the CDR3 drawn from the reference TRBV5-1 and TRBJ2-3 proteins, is KAGVTQTPRYLIKTRGQQVTLSCSPISGHRSVSWYQQTPGQGLQFLFEYFSETQRNKGNFPGRFSGRQFSNSRSEMNVSTLELGDSALYLCASSRGLAGADTQYFGPGTRLTVL.